This T cell receptor beta chain was documented in a study of blood T cell repertoires in COVID-19. The overall study: Specimens from acute and convalescent COVID-19 originated in the United States, Italy and Spain. PBMCs, B-cell-depleted T cells, or T cells provided the cDNA or gDNA that made up the material.

This CDR3 is 16 amino acids long. V shed 5 bases and J 7 bases; nucleotides not matched to a gene: 12. The germline CDR1 and CDR2 sequences are MDHEN and SYDVKM. Sequencing was performed with immunoSEQ multiplex PCR; in TCRdb, only in-frame clones are kept and a portion is missing. Here the sample spans more than 150,000 clones, 70% to 90% being singletons. The sequencing sample was made of peripheral blood. J is TRBJ2-1 and V is TRBV28; 9 bases align to TRBD1. This clonotype was obtained from a man in his fifties or sixties with acute or convalescent COVID-19. The CDR3 is CASSLLTGTGSNEQFF. In nucleotides, the CDR3 is TGTGCCAGCAGTCTACTCACCGGGACAGGGTCAAATGAGCAGTTCTTC.